This T cell receptor (beta chain) was captured in a study of T cell responses to AZD1222 COVID-19 vaccine. Study results and limitations: Spike-specific TCR repertoires showed rising breadth and depth after two AZD1222 doses.

TCRdb's copy holds only in-frame clones and misses some; the assay was immunoSEQ multiplex PCR. The sample lists approximately 70,000 clones, about 80% seen once, with around 15% in the top ten. Germline V lookup: CDR1 SEHNR, CDR2 FQNEAQ (reference sequence). This CDR3 is built from 14 residues. Trimming shortened V by 1 base and J by 2 bases, and 9 bases separated the two germline ends. Note on this clone: Its antigen is unidentified.

Specimen: peripheral blood, collected 28 days after the second AZD1222 dose. J is TRBJ2-7 and V is TRBV7-9; a possible D gene is TRBD1 (5 bases). This TCR was sampled from an adult who received the AZD1222 COVID-19 vaccine. CDR3 bases: TGTGCCAGCAGCTTAGTACCAGGGACCTACGAGCAGTACTTC. It is translated as CASSLVPGTYEQYF.